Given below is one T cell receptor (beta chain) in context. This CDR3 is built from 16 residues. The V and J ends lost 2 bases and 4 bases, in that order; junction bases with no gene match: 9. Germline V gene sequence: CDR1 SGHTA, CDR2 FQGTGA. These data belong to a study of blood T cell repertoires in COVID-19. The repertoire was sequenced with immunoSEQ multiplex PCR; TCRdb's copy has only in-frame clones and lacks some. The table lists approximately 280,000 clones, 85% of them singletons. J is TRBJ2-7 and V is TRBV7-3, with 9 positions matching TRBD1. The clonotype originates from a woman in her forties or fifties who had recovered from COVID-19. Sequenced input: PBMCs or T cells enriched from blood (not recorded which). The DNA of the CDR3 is TGTGCCAGCAGCTTAGTCCCCGCGGGACAGGGATACGAGCAGTACTTC. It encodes CASSLVPAGQGYEQYF.